This record covers a single TCR beta chain. Other DNA sequences in the sample encode the same CDR3. The record originates from a study of T cell changes during pregnancy in multiple sclerosis. CDR3 size: 12 residues. V lost 5 bases, J lost 6 bases, and 9 bases lay in between. From germline, CDR1 is ENHRY and CDR2 SYGVKD. Some clones are missing from TCRdb's copy, which holds only in-frame ones; the method was immunoSEQ multiplex PCR. The table shows roughly 42,000 clones, with more than 85% occurring only once. V and J are TRBV10-3 and TRBJ2-3, with D tentatively TRBD2 (6 bases). The source was CD4+ T cells from peripheral blood mononuclear cells, collected in the second trimester of pregnancy. This sequence was found in a female donor in good health, enrolled as a control in a pregnancy study. The CDR3 sequence is CAISPRGDTQYF. The CDR3 nucleotides read TGTGCCATCAGTCCTCGGGGGGATACGCAGTATTTT.